Shown below are 29 T cell receptor beta chains from a single sample sequenced in a study of shared clonotypes between healthy human individuals. Generated by immunoSEQ multiplex PCR, the TCRdb table keeps only in-frame clones and is missing some. Seen here are just over 2,000,000 clones, approximately 95% observed once, and the top ten hold 0.13%. The specimen sequenced was naive CD4+ T cells sorted from blood. Documented subset: CD45RA+ positively selected. These receptors all come from a man between 18 and 35 years old in good health.

The chain links TRBV6-5 to TRBJ2-5; D perhaps matches TRBD1 (6 bases). The CDR3 totals 14 residues. The V and J ends lost 6 bases and 4 bases respectively, with 15 bases between them. The V gene's germline CDR1 is MNHEY and CDR2 SVGAGI. The CDR3 is CASRGLGGRETQYF. In DNA form, the CDR3 reads TGTGCCAGCAGGGGCCTTGGGGGCCGAGAGACCCAGTACTTC.

About this clone: The germline gene is not matched at one end of the junction; a read error may be the cause. The chain carries TRBV5-4 and TRBJ2-3, with 10 bases lining up with TRBD1. Germline values: CDR1 SGHNT, CDR2 YYREEE (reference sequence). The CDR3 length is 13 residues. This CDR3 reads CASSAGRTGGPVF. CDR3 DNA: TGTGCCAGCAGCGCTGGTCGGACAGGGGGACCAGTTTTT.

The V call is TRBV29-1, the J call TRBJ1-1; D gene unclear. The V gene lost 4 bases and the J gene lost 6 bases, with 9 bases spanning the gap. Germline V lookup: CDR1 SQVTM, CDR2 ANQGSEA. This CDR3 spans 11 amino acids. The CDR3 nucleotides read TGCAGCGTTGCCCACGGCGCTGAAGCTTTCTTT. Its protein product is CSVAHGAEAFF.

V and J are TRBV6-5 and TRBJ2-1, with TRBD1 matching 7 bases. CDR3 size: 14 residues. V shed 1 base and J 9 bases; nucleotides not matched to a gene: 6. Germline CDR1 is MNHEY and CDR2 is SVGAGI. As DNA, the CDR3 is TGTGCCAGCAGTTACTTTAGGGGGCAGACTGAGCAGTTCTTC. Its translation is CASSYFRGQTEQFF.

The chain has TRBV6-4 and TRBJ2-3; 9 bases are shared with TRBD1. There are 15 residues in the CDR3. After removal of 5 bases from V and 3 bases from J, the junction contained 6 bases not matched to a gene. Germline lookup yields CDR1 MRHNA and CDR2 SNTAGT. The CDR3 coding sequence is TGTGCCAGCAGTCCACAGGGGGCGCCGACAGATACGCAGTATTTT. Encoded protein: CASSPQGAPTDTQYF.

The chain is built from TRBV5-1 and TRBJ1-2; TRBD1 matches at 9 bases. V trimming: 3 bases; J trimming: 6 bases; junction bases outside the gene matches: 6. From germline, CDR1 is SGHRS and CDR2 YFSETQ. CDR3 length: 14 amino acids. This CDR3 is CASSSTGQGNGYTF. The CDR3 DNA follows: TGCGCCAGCAGCTCAACGGGACAGGGAAATGGCTACACCTTC.

The chain employs TRBV5-4 and TRBJ1-2; 8 bases are shared with TRBD1. The junction had 5 bases not matched to a gene; V was cut back by 4 bases and J by 0 bases. The CDR3 loop spans 15 amino acids. From germline, CDR1 is SGHNT and CDR2 YYREEE (reference sequence). This CDR3 reads CASSLRTGTNYGYTF. The CDR3 DNA reads TGTGCCAGCAGCCTCCGGACAGGGACTAACTATGGCTACACCTTC.

As to this clone: The sample carries other DNA sequences with the same CDR3. The chain employs TRBV5-1 and TRBJ1-2; D is perhaps TRBD1 (6 bases). Germline lookup yields CDR1 SGHRS and CDR2 YFSETQ. The ends were cut back, 1 base at V and 8 bases at J, with 12 bases in the middle. This CDR3 region has 13 residues. The CDR3 region has the DNA TGCGCCAGCAGCTTGCCGGGGGGCTTAGGCTACACCTTC. Its translation: CASSLPGGLGYTF.

Here the CDR3 DNA reads TGTGCCAGCAGCCCAGGACAGGGGATAGGTGGAAACACCATATATTTT. Amino acids: CASSPGQGIGGNTIYF. The chain has TRBV5-4 and TRBJ1-3, with 9 bases aligning to TRBD1. Germline-derived CDR1 and CDR2 are SGHNT and YYREEE (reference sequence). The CDR3 consists of 16 residues. V was clipped by 4 bases and J by 3 bases; unmatched bases: 8.

The chain carries TRBV28 and TRBJ2-5, with 8 positions matching TRBD2. Unmatched junction bases numbered 4, after V lost 3 bases and J lost 10 bases. This CDR3 spans 12 amino acids. Germline lookup yields CDR1 MDHEN and CDR2 SYDVKM. CDR3 sequence: CASSFRTSIQYF. For the CDR3, the DNA is TGTGCCAGCAGTTTCAGGACTAGCATCCAGTACTTC.

This chain uses TRBV18 with TRBJ2-1, with no clear D. This CDR3 contains 11 residues. V was shortened by 4 bases and J by 9 bases, with 7 bases between the two germline ends. Germline assignment: CDR1 KGHSH and CDR2 LQKENI. The CDR3 coding sequence is TGTGCCAGCTCACAGGGCGGTGAGCAGTTCTTC. Encoded protein: CASSQGGEQFF.

This chain connects TRBV28 to TRBJ2-2; D not resolved. Germline V lookup: CDR1 MDHEN, CDR2 SYDVKM. V dropped 1 base and J dropped 1 base, with 4 bases sitting between them. CDR3 length: 14 amino acids. The CDR3 DNA reads TGTGCCAGCAGTTTATACTGGAACACCGGGGAGCTGTTTTTT. Translated, it gives CASSLYWNTGELFF.

The chain has TRBV6-1 and TRBJ1-5, with 8 bases lining up with TRBD1. The germline CDR1 and CDR2 sequences are MNHNS and SASEGT. The V gene end was trimmed by 3 bases and the J gene end by 8 bases; junction bases not matched to a gene: 6. This CDR3 has 14 amino acids. This chain's CDR3 is CASSDRQGLEPQHF. The CDR3 DNA follows: TGTGCCAGCAGTGACCGACAGGGGCTCGAGCCCCAGCATTTT.

A remark on this clone: The junction departs from the called germline gene at one end, perhaps through a read error. V usage is TRBV10-3 and J usage is TRBJ2-1; no definite D call. Per germline, CDR1 ENHRY and CDR2 SYGVKD. The CDR3 consists of 12 residues. The CDR3 is CAIREFANEQFF. The CDR3 region has the DNA TGTGCCATCAGGGAGTTCGCCAATGAGCAGTTCTTC.

The chain uses TRBV4-2 and TRBJ1-2; TRBD1 might be the D (6 bases). The CDR3 extends over 15 amino acids. The V end was cut by 3 bases, the J end by 5 bases, with 16 bases between. Germline values: CDR1 LGHNA, CDR2 YNFKEQ. CDR3 amino acids: CASSQGGEDSYGYTF. CDR3 in DNA: TGTGCCAGCAGCCAGGGGGGGGAGGACAGTTATGGCTACACCTTC.

In its sample, this clone was seen once. Other DNA sequences in the sample encode the same CDR3. V gene TRBV18 combines with J gene TRBJ1-2, with a tentative D call TRBD1 (5 bases). CDR3 length equals 12 residues. Per the germline V gene, CDR1 is KGHSH and CDR2 is LQKENI. V shed 0 bases and J shed 8 bases, with 7 bases lying between them. CDR3 sequence reads: CASSPPEGGYTF. In DNA form, the CDR3 reads TGTGCCAGCTCACCACCGGAGGGGGGCTACACCTTC.

The J gene is TRBJ2-2, the V gene TRBV2, with D maybe TRBD2 (5 bases). Germline CDR1 and CDR2: SNHLY and FYNNEI. Deletions cut 10 bases from V and 0 bases from J, with 18 bases between. There are 16 residues in the CDR3. The CDR3 coding sequence is TGTGCCACCAAATGGGCGGGCCCCGCGAACACCGGGGAGCTGTTTTTT. It specifies CATKWAGPANTGELFF. Full variable domain (outside the CDR3, taken from reference TRBV2 and TRBJ2-2): EPEVTQTPSHQVTQMGQEVILRCVPISNHLYFYWYRQILGQKVEFLVSFYNNEISEKSEIFDDQFSVERPDGSNFTLKIRSTKLEDSAMYFCATKWAGPANTGELFFGEGSRLTVL.

Note on this clone: The sample holds other DNA sequences that translate to the same CDR3. V usage is TRBV6-5 and J usage is TRBJ1-1; 8 bases match TRBD1. This CDR3 has 13 residues. Germline loops: CDR1 MNHEY, CDR2 SVGAGI. V shed 5 bases, J shed 5 bases, and the junction held 4 bases outside the gene matches. The chain's CDR3 is CASSRQGNTEAFF. The CDR3, as DNA: TGTGCCAGCAGTAGACAGGGGAATACTGAAGCTTTCTTT.

This chain joins TRBV28 and TRBJ2-3; unclear D gene. With 2 bases removed from V and 1 base from J, the gap between germline ends came to 10 bases. Germline-derived CDR1 and CDR2 are MDHEN and SYDVKM. The CDR3 runs to 15 residues. The CDR3 nucleotides are TGTGCCAGCAGTTTAGGGTCCCTGGGCACAGATACGCAGTATTTT. Translated: CASSLGSLGTDTQYF.

The J gene is TRBJ2-5, the V gene TRBV5-5, with D possibly matching TRBD2 (5 bases). Germline loops: CDR1 SGHKS, CDR2 YYEKEE (reference sequence). Trimming removed 2 bases at V and 0 bases at J, with 14 bases between. This CDR3 contains 16 residues. CDR3 sequence: CASSFQGLLYQETQYF. CDR3 nucleotides: TGTGCCAGCAGCTTTCAAGGACTCCTGTACCAAGAGACCCAGTACTTC. Drawing the rest from reference TRBV5-5 and TRBJ2-5, the complete variable domain is DAGVTQSPTHLIKTRGQQVTLRCSPISGHKSVSWYQQVLGQGPQFIFQYYEKEERGRGNFPDRFSARQFPNYSSELNVNALLLGDSALYLCASSFQGLLYQETQYFGPGTRLLVL.

This clone was counted once. This chain uses TRBV9 with TRBJ2-5, with 7 bases identical to TRBD2. V was clipped by 2 bases and J by 5 bases; unmatched bases: 15. Germline loops: CDR1 SGDLS, CDR2 YYNGEE. The CDR3 has 17 residues. The CDR3, as DNA: TGTGCCAGCAGCGTCCTTGGGGGAGGGTACCTCCCCGAGACCCAGTACTTC. Translating it yields CASSVLGGGYLPETQYF.

The chain's CDR3 is CASTSMGGEGEKLFF. The DNA of the CDR3 is TGTGCCAGCACCTCAATGGGGGGTGAGGGGGAAAAACTGTTTTTT. The J gene is TRBJ1-4, the V gene TRBV28; a weak D match, TRBD1 (5 bases). The V end was cut by 7 bases, the J end by 8 bases, with 20 bases between. The CDR3 covers 15 residues. Germline loops: CDR1 MDHEN, CDR2 SYDVKM.

J is TRBJ2-3 and V is TRBV7-3; no clear D gene. From germline, CDR1 is SGHTA and CDR2 FQGTGA. V was cut by 2 bases and J by 2 bases, with 14 bases left in between. This CDR3 is built from 16 residues. In DNA, the CDR3 is TGTGCCAGCAGCTTACTCGGGCTTCTCGACACAGATACGCAGTATTTT. Its translation: CASSLLGLLDTDTQYF.

The V call is TRBV11-2, the J call TRBJ2-1, with a tentative D call TRBD2 (7 bases). V was clipped by 1 base and J by 4 bases, with 20 bases between them. The germline CDR1 and CDR2 sequences are SGHAT and FQNNGV. This CDR3 is built from 18 residues. CDR3 sequence: CASSLGWLLGGGYNEQFF. The DNA of the CDR3 is TGTGCCAGCAGCTTAGGTTGGCTTCTAGGGGGGGGATACAATGAGCAGTTCTTC. Filled out from reference TRBV11-2 and TRBJ2-1, the complete variable domain reads EAGVAQSPRYKIIEKRQSVAFWCNPISGHATLYWYQQILGQGPKLLIQFQNNGVVDDSQLPKDRFSAERLKGVDSTLKIQPAKLEDSAVYLCASSLGWLLGGGYNEQFFGPGTRLTVL.

Worth noting for this clone: The germline gene is not matched at one end of the junction; a read error may be the cause. The J gene is TRBJ2-7, the V gene TRBV11-2; 8 nucleotides agree with TRBD1. The length of the CDR3 is 13 residues. Germline-derived CDR1 and CDR2 are SGHAT and FQNNGV. The CDR3 loop reads CASSLEQGVNLHF. The CDR3 bases are TGTGCCAGCAGCTTAGAACAGGGGGTAAATCTGCACTTC.

As to this clone: This sample includes further DNA sequences coding for the same CDR3. This sequence joins TRBV2 and TRBJ1-4; possibly TRBD1 for D (5 bases). Germline V CDR1 and CDR2: SNHLY, FYNNEI. The CDR3 totals 14 residues. Trimming cost V 3 bases and J 1 base, with 6 bases left between them. In nucleotides, the CDR3 is TGTGCCAGCAGTGACAGGGTAACTAATGAAAAACTGTTTTTT. Residues: CASSDRVTNEKLFF.

CDR3 sequence (DNA): TGCGCCAGCAGATTGGGACAGGGGTTTTCCTACAATGAGCAGTTCTTC. The encoded protein is CASRLGQGFSYNEQFF. J is TRBJ2-1 and V is TRBV4-1; 10 bases map to TRBD1. Trimming took 6 bases from V and 1 from J; bases not matched to a gene: 6. This CDR3 comprises 16 residues. Germline CDR1 is MGHRA and CDR2 is YSYEKL.

With regard to this clone: Other nucleotide sequences in the sample specify the same CDR3. The chain joins TRBV18 to TRBJ2-5; D uncertain. The CDR3 spans 13 residues. Looked up from germline, CDR1 is KGHSH and CDR2 is LQKENI. V shed 1 base and J shed 1 base, with 4 bases lying between them. CDR3 DNA sequence: TGTGCCAGCTCACCACGGTCCCAAGAGACCCAGTACTTC. Encoded protein: CASSPRSQETQYF. The entire variable domain, with the rest obtained from reference TRBV18 and TRBJ2-5, is as follows: NAGVMQNPRHLVRRRGQEARLRCSPMKGHSHVYWYRQLPEEGLKFMVYLQKENIIDESGMPKERFSAEFPKEGPSILRIQQVVRGDSAAYFCASSPRSQETQYFGPGTRLLVL.

The chain has TRBV10-3 and TRBJ2-3; D is unresolved. The CDR3 has 12 residues. Trimming stripped 0 bases from V and 10 bases from J, with 8 bases between. Germline V gene lookup returns CDR1 ENHRY and CDR2 SYGVKD. The CDR3: CAISESGVPQYF. CDR3 DNA sequence: TGTGCCATCAGTGAGTCTGGGGTGCCGCAGTATTTT.